The 23 T cell receptor beta chains reported below all come from one sample, sequenced in a study of cytomegalovirus exposure and HLA in healthy donors. PCR amplification relied on 60 Vbeta primers (plus 13 Jbeta primers). TCRdb's table, derived via immunoSEQ multiplex PCR, lists solely in-frame clones and lacks some. The sample's table shows over 110,000 clones. The specimen was PBMCs. These receptor sequences come from a male donor in good health and CMV-seronegative.

The V gene is TRBV9, the J gene TRBJ2-7; a weak D match, TRBD2 (5 bases). The CDR3 extends over 15 amino acids. The germline V gene encodes CDR1 SGDLS and CDR2 YYNGEE. V lost 0 bases, J lost 2 bases, and 12 bases lay in between. The CDR3 coding sequence is TGTGCCAGCAGCGTAGGTGCGGGTATACCCTACGAGCAGTACTTC. It yields the protein CASSVGAGIPYEQYF.

This chain uses TRBV4-1 with TRBJ1-4; 7 bases are shared with TRBD1. Germline lookup yields CDR1 MGHRA and CDR2 YSYEKL. The CDR3 is made up of 15 amino acids. Trimming removed 3 bases from V and 4 bases from J; junction bases left unmatched: 5. The CDR3 region is CASSQIGTVNEKLFF. Here the CDR3 DNA reads TGCGCCAGCAGCCAGATCGGGACAGTTAATGAAAAACTGTTTTTT.

CDR3 residues: CASSIGAGVNQPQHF. In nucleotides, the CDR3 is TGTGCCAGTAGTATAGGGGCAGGGGTAAATCAGCCCCAGCATTTT. J is TRBJ1-5 and V is TRBV19, with a tentative D call TRBD1 (6 bases). Germline-derived CDR1 and CDR2 are LNHDA and SQIVND (reference sequence). CDR3 size: 15 residues. V dropped 1 base and J dropped 4 bases, with 11 bases sitting between them.

The chain couples TRBV27 to TRBJ2-1, with D maybe TRBD2 (6 bases). There are 14 residues in the CDR3. Germline V lookup: CDR1 MNHEY, CDR2 SMNVEV (reference sequence). V shed 7 bases and J shed 5 bases, with 15 bases lying between them. As DNA, the CDR3 is TGTGCCAGCATGTCCTCGGACTACCACAATGAGCAGTTCTTC. It encodes CASMSSDYHNEQFF.

This chain connects TRBV5-4 to TRBJ2-3; D perhaps matches TRBD2 (5 bases). V lost 5 bases and J 2 bases, leaving 12 bases between the germline ends. The CDR3 is 14 amino acids. The germline V gene has CDR1 SGHNT and CDR2 YYREEE (reference sequence). CDR3 sequence (DNA): TGTGCCAGCAGATTCCCCGGGGACACAGATACGCAGTATTTT. It encodes CASRFPGDTDTQYF.

The chain joins TRBV7-6 to TRBJ2-7; 10 positions match TRBD2. Germline lookup yields CDR1 SGHVS and CDR2 FNYEAQ. V was pared by 5 bases and J by 3 bases, with 7 bases of the junction left unmatched. The CDR3 is made up of 15 amino acids. The CDR3 coding sequence is TGTGCCAGCAGCCCGGGGACTAGCGCGGACTACGAGCAGTACTTC. It is translated as CASSPGTSADYEQYF.

CDR3 residues: CASSQDEHVNEQYF. The CDR3 nucleotides read TGTGCCAGCAGCCAAGATGAGCATGTGAACGAGCAGTACTTC. The chain is built from TRBV4-2 and TRBJ2-7; D remains unclear. CDR3 size: 14 residues. Trimming cost V 0 bases and J 5 bases, with 11 bases left between them. In germline, CDR1 is LGHNA, CDR2 YNFKEQ.

The chain has TRBV6-5 and TRBJ2-2, with D possibly TRBD2 on 6 matching bases. Germline V gene sequence: CDR1 MNHEY, CDR2 SVGAGI. V dropped 0 bases and J dropped 6 bases, with 14 bases sitting between them. CDR3 size: 16 residues. CDR3 amino acids: CASSYSSASEAGELFF. In nucleotides, the CDR3 is TGTGCCAGCAGTTACTCTAGTGCTAGCGAGGCCGGGGAGCTGTTTTTT.

Concerning this clone: This CDR3 is also generated by other DNA sequences in the sample. The rearrangement joins TRBV30 to TRBJ1-3; D is uncertain. Germline lookup yields CDR1 GTSNPN and CDR2 SVGIG (reference sequence). The germline V and J ends were trimmed by 8 bases and 7 bases, with 12 bases remaining between them. This CDR3 is 11 amino acids long. The CDR3 here is CAGDRGNTIYF. The CDR3 coding sequence is TGTGCCGGTGATAGAGGGAACACCATATATTTT.

The V and J genes are TRBV18 and TRBJ2-5; 8 nucleotides agree with TRBD1. V lost 3 bases, J lost 4 bases, and 10 bases stayed unmatched. The CDR3 extends over 16 amino acids. Germline V gene data show CDR1 as KGHSH and CDR2 as LQKENI. The CDR3 nucleotides are TGTGCCAGCTCACCGAGGACAGGGAATGCGGGAGAGACCCAGTACTTC. It encodes CASSPRTGNAGETQYF.

J is TRBJ1-3 and V is TRBV19; 7 nucleotides line up with TRBD1. Germline V lookup: CDR1 LNHDA, CDR2 SQIVND (reference sequence). CDR3 length equals 16 residues. V lost 5 bases, J lost 0 bases, and 7 bases stayed unmatched. The CDR3 region is CASSEGQLGSGNTIYF. CDR3 DNA sequence: TGTGCCAGTAGTGAGGGACAGCTTGGCTCTGGAAACACCATATATTTT.

The V gene is TRBV4-3, the J gene TRBJ1-5, with 10 bases fitting TRBD1. This CDR3 contains 20 residues. The germline V gene has CDR1 LGHNA and CDR2 YSLEER. V dropped 1 base and J dropped 0; count of bases not matched to a gene: 12. CDR3 sequence (DNA): TGCGCCAGCAGCCAAGGATTCCGGGACAGGGGAATCTATAGCAATCAGCCCCAGCATTTT. Protein product: CASSQGFRDRGIYSNQPQHF.

The genes are TRBV30 and TRBJ2-7; D is unclear. V dropped 5 bases and J dropped 3 bases, with 11 bases sitting between them. The CDR3 extends over 12 amino acids. Germline loops: CDR1 GTSNPN, CDR2 SVGIG (reference sequence). The CDR3 bases are TGTGCCTGGGATCCTAAAAACTACGAGCAGTACTTC. The encoded protein is CAWDPKNYEQYF.

V and J are TRBV6-5 and TRBJ1-1; 8 bases are a match to TRBD1. J gave up 1 base and V 6 bases, and 4 bases lay outside the gene matches. There are 14 residues in the CDR3. CDR1 and CDR2 (germline): MNHEY, SVGAGI. CDR3 in amino acids: CASRGTGGNTEAFF. The CDR3 coding sequence is TGTGCCAGCAGGGGCACAGGGGGGAACACTGAAGCTTTCTTT.

The chain carries TRBV27 and TRBJ1-5, with D possibly TRBD1 on 5 matching bases. In germline, CDR1 is MNHEY, CDR2 SMNVEV (reference sequence). Trimming pared 1 base from V and 4 bases from J, leaving 8 bases between. CDR3 length equals 14 residues. This chain's CDR3 is CASSLWGGNQPQHF. The CDR3 DNA reads TGTGCCAGCAGTTTATGGGGGGGAAATCAGCCCCAGCATTTT.

This chain uses TRBV9 with TRBJ1-1; 7 nucleotides agree with TRBD1. Unmatched junction bases numbered 9, after V lost 3 bases and J lost 1 base. CDR1 and CDR2 from the germline V gene are SGDLS and YYNGEE. The CDR3 runs 16 residues. The CDR3 sequence: CASSARTDRENTEAFF. The CDR3 DNA reads TGTGCCAGCAGCGCGCGTACAGACAGGGAGAACACTGAAGCTTTCTTT.

The chain links TRBV5-1 to TRBJ2-1; D might be TRBD2 (5 bases). Trimming left V 2 bases short and J 0 bases short, with 12 bases between. The CDR3 length is 16 residues. CDR1 is SGHRS, CDR2 YFSETQ, per germline. The CDR3 protein is CASSFPDLSSYNEQFF. In DNA, the CDR3 is TGCGCCAGCAGCTTCCCGGACTTGAGCTCCTACAATGAGCAGTTCTTC. The full variable domain, its missing parts supplied by reference TRBV5-1 and TRBJ2-1, is KAGVTQTPRYLIKTRGQQVTLSCSPISGHRSVSWYQQTPGQGLQFLFEYFSETQRNKGNFPGRFSGRQFSNSRSEMNVSTLELGDSALYLCASSFPDLSSYNEQFFGPGTRLTVL.

The chain joins TRBV6-5 to TRBJ1-5; D is undetermined. The germline V gene has CDR1 MNHEY and CDR2 SVGAGI. This CDR3 contains 15 residues. V lost 9 bases and J lost 2, with 17 bases in between. The CDR3 DNA follows: TGTGCCAGTCCGACCCGTCGGAGGTGCAATCAGCCCCAGCATTTT. The encoded protein is CASPTRRRCNQPQHF.

The J gene is TRBJ2-7, the V gene TRBV2; D remains ambiguous. V lost 1 base and J lost 0, with 10 bases in between. The length of the CDR3 is 15 residues. Germline CDR1 is SNHLY and CDR2 is FYNNEI. Written as DNA, the CDR3 is TGTGCCAGCAGTGAAGGTGTGACTTCCTCCTACGAGCAGTACTTC. Translating gives CASSEGVTSSYEQYF.

The chain carries TRBV11-1 and TRBJ2-3; 10 bases align to TRBD2. CDR3 length equals 16 residues. With 3 bases clipped from V and 2 bases from J, the junction kept 5 bases outside the gene matches. Germline loops: CDR1 SGHAT, CDR2 FQDESV (reference sequence). CDR3 DNA sequence: TGTGCCAGCAGCTTTCGGACTAGCGGAGTCACAGATACGCAGTATTTT. It specifies CASSFRTSGVTDTQYF.

Turning to this clone: Other DNA sequences from this sample encode an identical CDR3 as well. The rearrangement joins TRBV9 to TRBJ2-5, with D possibly TRBD1 on 5 matching bases. V was trimmed by 4 bases and J by 5 bases, leaving 15 bases between them. CDR3 length: 14 residues. Germline V gene sequence: CDR1 SGDLS, CDR2 YYNGEE. CDR3 residues: CASSLGGAGETQYF. CDR3 DNA: TGTGCCAGCAGCCTCGGTGGGGCTGGGGAGACCCAGTACTTC.

The gene calls are TRBV6-1 and TRBJ1-2; 8 bases are shared with TRBD1. This CDR3 has 14 amino acids. Losses at the gene ends were 5 bases for V and 4 bases for J; bases not matched to a gene: 6. Germline CDR1 is MNHNS and CDR2 is SASEGT. CDR3 bases: TGTGCCAGCAGTTTGCAGGGACAGGTCTATGGCTACACCTTC. Its protein product is CASSLQGQVYGYTF.

The rearrangement links TRBV5-6 to TRBJ1-1; D possibly corresponds to TRBD1 (5 bases). The V end lost 4 bases, the J end lost 3 bases, and 22 bases lay between the germline ends. In germline, CDR1 is SGHDT, CDR2 YYEEEE. The CDR3 runs 17 residues. CDR3 sequence (DNA): TGTGCCAGCAGCGAGCCGTGGGGGGGACTACGGGACACTGAAGCTTTCTTT. Translation: CASSEPWGGLRDTEAFF.